The 25 T cell receptor beta chains in this list originate from one sample, sequenced in a study of blood T cell repertoires in COVID-19 (dated by TCRdb to the early 2020s). Library preparation was by the immunoSEQ multiplex PCR assay. What TCRdb holds here is the immuneACCESS table cut down to in-frame rearrangements. Part of the clones is not present; checked against another copy, under half of the missing clones reflect an unresolved V gene, and the others are unexplained. The sample yields nearly 250,000 clones; approximately 84% were counted once. 1.5% to 2% of the sample goes to the ten largest clones. The sample taken for sequencing was peripheral blood. All receptors derive from a woman older than 75 with acute or convalescent COVID-19.

This chain connects TRBV18 to TRBJ1-5; tentatively, D is TRBD1 (5 bases). Germline V CDR1 and CDR2: KGHSH, LQKENI. Deletions cut 6 bases from V and 0 bases from J, with 18 bases between. This CDR3 contains 17 residues. The CDR3 DNA is TGTGCCAGCTCCTCGGCAGGGCAGGCCTATAGCAATCAGCCCCAGCATTTT. Encoded protein: CASSSAGQAYSNQPQHF.

This clone appeared a single time. Its ends do not fully match the called genes, so a read error is possible. CDR3 loop: CASSPGELF. CDR3 bases: TGTGCCAGCAGTCCGGGGGAGCTGTTC. This rearrangement joins TRBV28 to TRBJ1-2; possibly TRBD1 for D (5 bases). This CDR3 comprises 9 residues. The germline gives CDR1 MDHEN, CDR2 SYDVKM.

The J gene is TRBJ2-2, the V gene TRBV18; unclear D gene. Germline V gene lookup returns CDR1 KGHSH and CDR2 LQKENI. The CDR3 is made up of 14 amino acids. Trimming took off 1 base at V and 1 base at J, with 4 bases between the two ends. The CDR3 sequence is CASSPLVNTGELFF. The DNA of the CDR3 is TGTGCCAGCTCACCACTCGTGAACACCGGGGAGCTGTTTTTT.

The chain uses TRBV18 and TRBJ1-1, with D unclear. The V gene lost 3 bases and the J gene lost 4 bases, with 9 bases spanning the gap. Germline CDR1 reads KGHSH; CDR2 reads LQKENI. The CDR3 covers 13 residues. CDR3 amino acids: CASSPVTATEAFF. Written as DNA, the CDR3 is TGTGCCAGCTCACCCGTTACAGCCACTGAAGCTTTCTTT.

The CDR3 nucleotides read TGTGCCAGCAGTGGGTTCGCGGGAGATGGAAACACCATATATTTT. Translating it yields CASSGFAGDGNTIYF. The rearrangement uses TRBV2 and TRBJ1-3; D is unclear. The V end was cut by 4 bases, the J end by 3 bases, with 13 bases between. The CDR3 extends over 15 amino acids. The V gene's germline CDR1 is SNHLY and CDR2 FYNNEI.

The genes are TRBV7-9 and TRBJ1-4, with 9 bases aligning to TRBD1. Germline V lookup: CDR1 SEHNR, CDR2 FQNEAQ (reference sequence). The V gene end was trimmed by 2 bases and the J gene end by 5 bases; junction bases not matched to a gene: 3. CDR3 length equals 15 residues. CDR3 DNA: TGTGCCAGCAGCTTACGACAGGGGGGCAATGAAAAACTGTTTTTT. It specifies CASSLRQGGNEKLFF.

The chain links TRBV11-2 to TRBJ2-1; TRBD2 matches at 8 bases. The CDR3 sequence is 14 residues long. Germline V gene lookup returns CDR1 SGHAT and CDR2 FQNNGV. J lost 5 bases, V lost 10 bases, and 10 bases had no gene match. CDR3 sequence (DNA): TGTGCCACCGGGAGGGGTTTCTTCAACAATGAGCAGTTCTTC. Protein sequence: CATGRGFFNNEQFF.

The V and J genes are TRBV2 and TRBJ1-1; 7 positions agree with TRBD1. The CDR3 length is 14 residues. J lost 1 base, V lost 6 bases, and 5 bases had no gene match. Germline CDR1 reads SNHLY; CDR2 reads FYNNEI. In DNA form, the CDR3 reads TGTGCCAGCAGCCACCGGACAGGGAACACTGAAGCTTTCTTT. Translation gives CASSHRTGNTEAFF.

This clone occurred a few times. This chain uses TRBV15 with TRBJ2-7; tentative D call: TRBD2 (6 bases). This CDR3 region has 18 residues. Germline V gene lookup returns CDR1 LNHNV and CDR2 YYDKDF (reference sequence). The V gene lost 0 bases and the J gene lost 3 bases, with 21 bases spanning the gap. The CDR3 nucleotides read TGTGCCACCAGCAGAGATCATTCGGGGCGGGATGGAGGCTACGAGCAGTACTTC. It yields the protein CATSRDHSGRDGGYEQYF.

Regarding this clone: One end of the junction fails to match germline, which may point to a read error. The V call is TRBV7-3, the J call TRBJ1-1; TRBD1 agrees at 11 bases. The CDR3 runs 19 residues. CDR1 SGHTA and CDR2 FQGTGA come from the germline V gene. The CDR3 sequence is CASSLTRLGQGADDTEAFF. CDR3 in DNA: TGTGCCAGCAGCCTAACCCGGCTTGGACAGGGGGCTGATGACACTGAAGCTTTCTTT.

The gene calls are TRBV5-1 and TRBJ1-2; 8 nucleotides agree with TRBD1. This CDR3 spans 14 amino acids. V lost 0 bases and J lost 7; bases outside the gene matches: 5. The germline V gene encodes CDR1 SGHRS and CDR2 YFSETQ. CDR3 bases: TGCGCCAGCAGCTTGGCCGCAGGGGGCGGTGGCTACACCTTC. It is translated as CASSLAAGGGGYTF.

The V gene is TRBV7-2, the J gene TRBJ2-2; perhaps TRBD2 as D (6 bases). Trimming cost V 5 bases and J 2 bases, with 15 bases left between them. The CDR3 loop spans 16 amino acids. Germline CDR1 reads SGHTA; CDR2 reads FQGNSA. In DNA form, the CDR3 reads TGTGCCAGCAGCCTGACTAGTAACCTAAACACCGGGGAGCTGTTTTTT. It yields the protein CASSLTSNLNTGELFF.

This clone was detected only once. The rearrangement joins TRBV10-3 to TRBJ1-6, with TRBD1 matching over 9 bases. The V gene's germline CDR1 is ENHRY and CDR2 SYGVKD. With V trimmed by 10 bases and J by 7 bases, 5 bases remained unmatched. This CDR3 has 13 amino acids. CDR3 coding DNA: TGTGCCACTCGGGACAGGGAGAATTCACCCCTCCACTTT. Translation gives CATRDRENSPLHF.

The CDR3, as DNA: TGCGCCAGCAGCCCTCCGGTCGGGACAGCCTATGGCTACACCTTC. Its translation is CASSPPVGTAYGYTF. This chain connects TRBV4-1 to TRBJ1-2; 7 nucleotides agree with TRBD1. The germline CDR1 and CDR2 sequences are MGHRA and YSYEKL. The trim removed 4 bases at V and 4 bases at J, leaving 9 bases unmatched. The CDR3 is 15 amino acids.

This clone appeared once. This chain connects TRBV7-2 to TRBJ1-2; D remains ambiguous. The CDR3 extends over 15 amino acids. The V end lost 5 bases, the J end lost 5 bases, and 18 bases lay between the germline ends. CDR1 and CDR2 (germline): SGHTA, FQGNSA. CDR3 protein: CASSVQTTVRYGYTF. The DNA of the CDR3 is TGTGCCAGCAGCGTACAGACTACAGTACGTTATGGCTACACCTTC.

The chain links TRBV10-3 to TRBJ2-7; 9 bases match TRBD1. This CDR3 is built from 14 residues. V lost 6 bases and J lost 1; bases outside the gene matches: 4. The germline gives CDR1 ENHRY, CDR2 SYGVKD. In nucleotides, the CDR3 is TGTGCCATCAGCCAAGGGACAGGGTCCTACGAGCAGTACTTC. It encodes CAISQGTGSYEQYF.

This clone was detected only once. The genes are TRBV6-5 and TRBJ1-3; perhaps TRBD1 as D (6 bases). Germline assignment: CDR1 MNHEY and CDR2 SVGAGI. Trimming stripped 4 bases from V and 5 bases from J, with 9 bases between. The CDR3 has 13 residues. The CDR3 DNA sequence: TGTGCCAGCAGTTGGACAGACCGAAACACCATATATTTT. It encodes CASSWTDRNTIYF.

A single count supports this clone. This chain links TRBV6-6 with TRBJ1-4; weak D call: TRBD1 (5 bases). Germline V gene data show CDR1 as MNHNY and CDR2 as SVGAGI (reference sequence). The CDR3 is 13 amino acids. CDR3 bases: TGTGCAGCCCAACGGGGGATTAATGAAAAACTGTTTTTT. Translated, it gives CAAQRGINEKLFF.

The rearrangement joins TRBV5-8 to TRBJ2-2, with TRBD1 matching over 8 bases. The CDR3 is 18 residues long. V lost 4 bases and J lost 1; bases outside the gene matches: 12. Germline lookup yields CDR1 SGHTS and CDR2 YDEGEE. CDR3 amino acids: CASSPRAGTGWNTGELFF. The CDR3 bases are TGTGCCAGCAGCCCGAGGGCGGGGACAGGATGGAACACCGGGGAGCTGTTTTTT.

The J gene is TRBJ1-5, the V gene TRBV7-8; possibly TRBD1 for D (5 bases). This CDR3 is 16 amino acids long. V lost 5 bases to trimming and J lost 3 bases, with 17 bases between them. Germline assignment: CDR1 SGHVS and CDR2 FQNEAQ. The CDR3 is CASSLPPGLNNQPQHF. In DNA form, the CDR3 reads TGTGCCAGCAGCCTACCCCCGGGACTGAACAATCAGCCCCAGCATTTT.

This sequence joins TRBV7-2 and TRBJ2-7; D may be TRBD1 (5 bases). V was shortened by 1 base and J by 0 bases, with 10 bases between the two germline ends. This CDR3 is 15 amino acids long. Germline V CDR1 and CDR2: SGHTA, FQGNSA. CDR3 coding DNA: TGTGCCAGCAGCTTAGTCCAGGGAAGCTCCTACGAGCAGTACTTC. Translation gives CASSLVQGSSYEQYF.

V and J are TRBV6-5 and TRBJ2-7; no firm D call. The CDR3 covers 13 residues. Germline CDR1 MNHEY, CDR2 SVGAGI. Trimming cost V 6 bases and J 5 bases, with 14 bases left between them. CDR3 sequence (DNA): TGTGCCAGCAGCCTTATGGGCGATAACGAGCAGTACTTC. It specifies CASSLMGDNEQYF.

CDR3 protein: CSASQPSGETQYF. CDR3 nucleotides: TGCAGTGCTAGTCAGCCGTCGGGGGAGACCCAGTACTTC. The chain carries TRBV20-1 and TRBJ2-5, with a tentative D call TRBD2 (5 bases). The V gene lost 3 bases and the J gene lost 5 bases, with 13 bases spanning the gap. Germline CDR1 DFQATT, CDR2 SNEGSKA (reference sequence). There are 13 residues in the CDR3.

The chain links TRBV7-3 to TRBJ2-3, with 8 bases identical to TRBD2. Germline CDR1 is SGHTA and CDR2 is FQGTGA. Unmatched junction bases numbered 3, after V lost 4 bases and J lost 3 bases. The CDR3 loop spans 14 amino acids. The CDR3 protein is CASSYGGATDTQYF. CDR3 sequence (DNA): TGTGCCAGCAGCTACGGGGGGGCTACAGATACGCAGTATTTT.

The chain carries TRBV30 and TRBJ2-2, with D tentatively TRBD1 (6 bases). The CDR3 has 15 amino acids. V lost 2 bases and J lost 6, with 16 bases in between. Germline V gene lookup returns CDR1 GTSNPN and CDR2 SVGIG (reference sequence). The CDR3 region has the DNA TGTGCCTGGAGTCTGGGGGCGTTAGGTTCCGGGGAGCTGTTTTTT. Translating gives CAWSLGALGSGELFF.